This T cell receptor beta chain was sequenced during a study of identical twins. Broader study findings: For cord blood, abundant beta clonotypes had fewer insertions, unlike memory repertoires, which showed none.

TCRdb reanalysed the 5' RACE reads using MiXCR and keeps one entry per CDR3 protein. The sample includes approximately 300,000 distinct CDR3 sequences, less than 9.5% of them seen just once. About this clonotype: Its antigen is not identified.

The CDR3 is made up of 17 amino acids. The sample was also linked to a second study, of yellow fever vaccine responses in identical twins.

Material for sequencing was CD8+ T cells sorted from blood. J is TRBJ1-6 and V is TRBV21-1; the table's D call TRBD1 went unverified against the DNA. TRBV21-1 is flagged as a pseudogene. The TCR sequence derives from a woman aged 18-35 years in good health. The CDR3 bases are TGTGCCAGCAGCGTGCCGGGGGAGGAGCCCTATAATTCACCCCTCCACTTT. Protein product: CASSVPGEEPYNSPLHF.